The 10 T cell receptor beta chains listed next were all sequenced from one sample in a study of response to subunit inactivated influenza vaccine. TCRdb processed the RT-PCR reads anew with MiXCR; each CDR3 protein has one entry. Of about 780,000 distinct CDR3 sequences detected, under 20% appear once; the ten largest clones hold around 9.9%. Sequencing was performed on PBMCs from blood, taken about 5 days after vaccination. These receptors all stem from a man aged 45-65 years who received an inactivated influenza vaccine.

This clonotype turned up a few times. The gene calls are TRBV29-1 and TRBJ1-2; D ambiguous. Trimming took off 2 bases at V and 3 bases at J, with 10 bases between the two ends. The germline CDR1 and CDR2 sequences are SQVTM and ANQGSEA. This CDR3 has 13 amino acids. The CDR3 DNA sequence: TGCAGCGTTGAACCCCTTTCCCACTATGGCTACACCTTC. Its protein is CSVEPLSHYGYTF. Full variable domain (outside the CDR3, taken from reference TRBV29-1 and TRBJ1-2): SAVISQKPSRDICQRGTSLTIQCQVDSQVTMMFWYRQQPGQSLTLIATANQGSEATYESGFVIDKFPISRPNLTFSTLTVSNMSPEDSSIYLCSVEPLSHYGYTFGSGTRLTVV.

The chain combines TRBV28 with TRBJ2-1; a possible D gene is TRBD1 (6 bases). Germline CDR1 and CDR2: MDHEN and SYDVKM. Trimming stripped 5 bases from V and 9 bases from J, with 14 bases between. The CDR3 is 13 amino acids. CDR3 sequence reads: CASSPLQGFEQFF. The CDR3 DNA reads as TGTGCCAGCAGTCCATTACAGGGATTTGAGCAGTTCTTC.

CDR3 in amino acids: CASRQGATQYF. The CDR3 DNA sequence: TGTGCCAGCAGGCAAGGGGCGACCCAGTACTTC. J is TRBJ2-5 and V is TRBV6-5; TRBD1 might be the D (5 bases). V gave up 6 bases and J gave up 7 bases, with 9 bases separating them. This CDR3 is built from 11 residues. Per germline, CDR1 MNHEY and CDR2 SVGAGI.

The V call is TRBV30, the J call TRBJ2-3; weak D call: TRBD2 (5 bases). V lost 0 bases, J lost 8 bases, and 6 bases lay in between. Looked up from germline, CDR1 is GTSNPN and CDR2 is SVGIG (reference sequence). The CDR3 length is 11 residues. Written as DNA, the CDR3 is TGTGCCTGGAGTGTAAGCGGTACGCAGTATTTT. It is translated as CAWSVSGTQYF. The variable domain in full, with the rest retrieved from reference TRBV30 and TRBJ2-3, is SQTIHQWPATLVQPVGSPLSLECTVEGTSNPNLYWYRQAAGRGLQLLFYSVGIGQISSEVPQNLSASRPQDRQFILSSKKLLLSDSGFYLCAWSVSGTQYFGPGTRLTVL.

The J gene is TRBJ1-3, the V gene TRBV27; weak D call: TRBD1 (6 bases). V lost 6 bases and J lost 6, with 18 bases in between. Germline V gene data show CDR1 as MNHEY and CDR2 as SMNVEV (reference sequence). The CDR3 contains 15 residues. CDR3 amino acids: CASRGLGAGENTIYF. CDR3 DNA sequence: TGTGCCAGCAGGGGTTTGGGGGCAGGGGAAAACACCATATATTTT.

This clonotype was seen repeatedly, ten times or more. The rearrangement joins TRBV5-1 to TRBJ2-5; 9 nucleotides agree with TRBD2. J lost 4 bases, V lost 0 bases, and 7 bases had no gene match. CDR1 is SGHRS, CDR2 YFSETQ, per germline. The CDR3 is 16 amino acids. For the CDR3, the DNA is TGCGCCAGCAGCTTGGATGGCGGGAGGGCCGTAGAGACCCAGTACTTC. Translating it yields CASSLDGGRAVETQYF. Full variable domain (remainder filled in from reference TRBV5-1 and TRBJ2-5): KAGVTQTPRYLIKTRGQQVTLSCSPISGHRSVSWYQQTPGQGLQFLFEYFSETQRNKGNFPGRFSGRQFSNSRSEMNVSTLELGDSALYLCASSLDGGRAVETQYFGPGTRLLVL.

This clonotype was found a few times. The chain employs TRBV5-1 and TRBJ1-6; D may be TRBD1 (5 bases). V was shortened by 1 base and J by 2 bases, with 16 bases between the two germline ends. The CDR3 is made up of 18 amino acids. Germline V gene data show CDR1 as SGHRS and CDR2 as YFSETQ. The CDR3 DNA reads TGCGCCAGCAGCTTGCGGTCGGCAGGGAGAACCTATAATTCACCCCTCCACTTT. Its protein is CASSLRSAGRTYNSPLHF.

This CDR3 reads CASSVGHRSSYNEQFF. The DNA of the CDR3 is TGTGCCAGCAGCGTAGGACATCGGAGCTCCTACAATGAGCAGTTCTTC. This chain uses TRBV9 with TRBJ2-1; D is unresolved. Germline V lookup: CDR1 SGDLS, CDR2 YYNGEE. V was cut by 0 bases and J by 0 bases, with 10 bases left in between. This CDR3 contains 16 residues.

J is TRBJ2-5 and V is TRBV29-1; 11 positions agree with TRBD1. Germline lookup yields CDR1 SQVTM and CDR2 ANQGSEA. Germline trimming cut 4 bases from V and 1 base from J; bases unmatched to any gene: 8. The CDR3 loop spans 16 amino acids. The CDR3 reads CSVARDRGFPQETQYF. The CDR3 coding sequence is TGCAGCGTTGCCCGGGACAGGGGGTTCCCCCAAGAGACCCAGTACTTC.

The chain joins TRBV6-5 to TRBJ1-1; D ambiguous. The CDR3 runs 13 residues. The germline gives CDR1 MNHEY, CDR2 SVGAGI. Trimming took off 2 bases at V and 4 bases at J, with 8 bases between the two ends. CDR3 coding DNA: TGTGCCAGCAGTTACGACAAGAGCACTGAAGCTTTCTTT. Residues: CASSYDKSTEAFF.